These T cell receptor beta chains were read from a single sample in a study of blood T cells in healthy people across ages. From the 5' RACE reads, TCRdb called clonotypes with MiXCR, one entry per CDR3 protein. This table holds about 640,000 distinct CDR3 sequences, 58% found once. The sample comprised blood. The receptors were sampled from a man between 60 and 75 years old in good health. The CDR3 runs from the conserved cysteine through the conserved F or W. D genes are given only for firm matches.

D,V,J,CDR3
TRBD1,TRBV27,TRBJ1-4,CASSLWTGATNEKLFF
TRBD1,TRBV4-1,TRBJ1-1,CASSQVEGAPTEAFF
TRBD2,TRBV29-1,.,CSVSAGVSYNEQYF
TRBD2,TRBV3-1,TRBJ2-7,CASSPQAGRSCEQYF
.,TRBV4-2,TRBJ1-6,CASSQAGDRVSPLHF
.,TRBV29-1,TRBJ1-1,CSVEEWENTEAFF
.,TRBV6-5,TRBJ1-3,CASHARNTIYF
TRBD1,TRBV20-1,TRBJ2-7,CSASVGQGLHEQYF
.,TRBV16,TRBJ2-1,CACSQSGNEQFF
.,TRBV7-8,TRBJ1-2,CASSLRRGSRTYGYTF
.,TRBV29-1,TRBJ2-2,CSVELGGGRYTGELFF
.,TRBV5-1,TRBJ2-3,CASVHSGDTQYF
.,TRBV20-1,TRBJ2-3,CSAPGLSIDTQYF
.,TRBV29-1,TRBJ2-1,CSVPKEGAFNEQFF
TRBD1,TRBV5-1,TRBJ2-5,CASSFTGVIEETQYF
TRBD1,TRBV20-1,TRBJ2-1,CSARNTGGRYEQFF
.,TRBV14,TRBJ2-7,CASSPRREATQYF
.,TRBV9,TRBJ1-1,CASSPTGSATEAFF
.,TRBV16,TRBJ2-3,CASSQPLQDTDTQYF
TRBD1,TRBV5-1,TRBJ2-7,CASSATGATYEQYF
.,TRBV18,TRBJ2-5,CASSPQSHQETQYF
.,TRBV20-1,TRBJ2-3,CSARDGYADTQYF
TRBD1,TRBV3-1,TRBJ1-6,CASSVQGRPLHF
TRBD1,TRBV6-6,TRBJ2-7,CASREGAKYEQYF
.,TRBV5-1,TRBJ2-5,CASSESGPLTGETQYF
TRBD2,TRBV7-2,TRBJ2-3,CASSLVASGRGTDTQYF
.,TRBV29-1,TRBJ2-3,CSVAAGGADTQYF
.,TRBV9,TRBJ2-6,CASSVGLISGANVLTF
.,TRBV10-3,TRBJ2-3,CAISALRGAEDTQYF
TRBD1,TRBV3-1,TRBJ1-1,CASSQERDRSMNTEAFF
TRBD2,TRBV20-1,TRBJ2-7,CSARDPREVAYEQYF
TRBD1,TRBV7-9,TRBJ2-7,CASTQGQTFYEQYF
TRBD2,TRBV5-1,TRBJ2-5,CASSSGLAFVETQYF
TRBD1,TRBV14,TRBJ1-6,CASSQAFGTGAPPLHF
TRBD1,TRBV15,TRBJ2-7,CATSRETGIYEQYF
TRBD1,TRBV6-5,TRBJ2-3,CASQQGAVRTDTQYF
.,TRBV7-9,TRBJ1-1,CASSLAGRDAEAFF